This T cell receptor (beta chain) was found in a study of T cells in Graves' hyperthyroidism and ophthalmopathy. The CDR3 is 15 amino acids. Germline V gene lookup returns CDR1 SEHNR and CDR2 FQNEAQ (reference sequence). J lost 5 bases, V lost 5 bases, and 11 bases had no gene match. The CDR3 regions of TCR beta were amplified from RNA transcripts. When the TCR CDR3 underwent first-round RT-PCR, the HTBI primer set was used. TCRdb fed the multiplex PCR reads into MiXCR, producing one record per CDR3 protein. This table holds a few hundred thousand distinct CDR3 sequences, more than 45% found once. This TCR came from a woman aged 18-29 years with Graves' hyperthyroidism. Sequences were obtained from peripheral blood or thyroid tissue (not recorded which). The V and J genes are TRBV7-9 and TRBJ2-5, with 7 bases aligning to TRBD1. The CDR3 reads CASSVPGQKSETQYF. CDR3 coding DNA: TGTGCCAGCAGCGTTCCGGGACAGAAGTCGGAGACCCAGTACTTC.